This passage covers 5 T cell receptor beta chains from one sample sequenced in a study of T cell responses to AZD1222 COVID-19 vaccine. Sequencing was performed with immunoSEQ multiplex PCR; in TCRdb, only in-frame clones are kept and a portion is missing. There are about 160,000 clones in the sample; roughly 94% occur only once, and 4.4% lies in the top ten. This material consisted of peripheral blood, taken on day 0 of MenACWY control vaccination. These receptors came from an adult in good health.

The chain joins TRBV5-6 to TRBJ1-4; no reliable D call. V dropped 0 bases and J dropped 10 bases, with 10 bases sitting between them. The CDR3 runs to 13 residues. CDR1 SGHDT and CDR2 YYEEEE come from the germline V gene. CDR3 in amino acids: CASSLVGPGKLFF. The CDR3 bases are TGTGCCAGCAGCTTGGTGGGCCCCGGAAAACTGTTTTTT.

The chain recombines TRBV28 with TRBJ2-3, with a possible D match to TRBD1 (6 bases). This CDR3 contains 16 residues. V was trimmed by 6 bases and J by 5 bases, leaving 21 bases between them. Germline-derived CDR1 and CDR2 are MDHEN and SYDVKM. The CDR3 DNA follows: TGTGCCAGCAGCGCCCCCCAGGGGCTGTGGGTAGATACGCAGTATTTT. It specifies CASSAPQGLWVDTQYF.

The V and J genes are TRBV2 and TRBJ2-3; D not certain. The CDR3 is made up of 12 amino acids. V was trimmed by 6 bases and J by 8 bases, leaving 12 bases between them. CDR1 is SNHLY and CDR2 is FYNNEI in the germline V gene. The chain's CDR3 is CASSPGRGTQYF. CDR3 coding DNA: TGTGCCAGCAGCCCAGGACGCGGTACGCAGTATTTT.

The rearrangement joins TRBV19 to TRBJ1-5; D is undetermined. CDR1 is LNHDA, CDR2 SQIVND, per germline (reference sequence). Trimming shortened V by 7 bases and J by 6 bases, and 13 bases separated the two germline ends. There are 13 residues in the CDR3. This chain's CDR3 is CASIGVRGQPQHF. Written as DNA, the CDR3 is TGTGCCAGTATTGGGGTGCGCGGTCAGCCCCAGCATTTT.

V gene TRBV11-3 combines with J gene TRBJ2-5, with a possible D match to TRBD2 (6 bases). The CDR3 is 14 amino acids. Germline V gene sequence: CDR1 SGHNT, CDR2 YENEEA. V shed 3 bases and J shed 9 bases, with 17 bases lying between them. The CDR3 sequence is CASSLGGPRRAQYF. The CDR3 region has the DNA TGTGCCAGCAGCTTGGGGGGTCCCCGGAGGGCCCAGTACTTC.